This entry concerns a single T cell receptor beta chain. The antigen is undetermined. The data derive from a study of T-cell reconstitution after alpha-beta-depleted transplantation in children. The library targeted TCRbeta and was prepared with unique molecular identifiers. TCRdb analysed the PCR reads with MiXCR anew, one entry per CDR3 protein. The table includes 90,000 to 100,000 distinct CDR3 sequences, 23% detected once. The germline CDR1 and CDR2 sequences are DFQATT and SNEGSKA (reference sequence). The length of the CDR3 is 13 residues. Trimming took off 3 bases at V and 7 bases at J, with 13 bases between the two ends. Overall study findings and caveats: After one year, T-cell counts and TCRbeta diversity mostly came from new T cells.

V and J are TRBV20-1 and TRBJ2-1; D is unresolved. The material sequenced was PBMCs, taken before TCRalphabeta/CD19-depleted stem cell transplant. The TCR sequence derives from a boy between 2 and 15 years old with acute lymphoblastic leukemia, due to receive a stem cell transplant. Here the CDR3 DNA reads TGCAGTGCTAGTGCCCCCGACGGAAATGAGCAGTTCTTC. This encodes CSASAPDGNEQFF.